The rows below give T cell receptor beta chains drawn from one sample of a study of response to subunit inactivated influenza vaccine. A single record per CDR3 protein comes from TCRdb applying MiXCR to the RT-PCR reads. The sample contains about 540,000 distinct CDR3 sequences, 20% to 25% of which appear only once. The data were also submitted as part of a second study, on T cells expressing NK-cell markers.

The sequencing here drew on CD4+ T cells sorted from PBMCs, taken about 11 days after vaccination. Receptors originate from a man in his fifties who received an inactivated influenza vaccine. Both conserved end residues are trimmed from each CDR3.

>TRBJ1-5|TRBV6-5
ASSYSQISNQPQH
>TRBJ2-7|TRBV20-1
SAGLGWEQY
>TRBJ2-5|TRBV21-1
ASSKGCFREALGEETQY
>TRBJ2-5|TRBV15
ATSRDGRVRGETQY
>TRBJ1-1|TRBV20-1
SAMSLPMNTEAF
>TRBJ2-7|TRBV19
ASSRGGRGNYEQY
>TRBJ2-3|TRBV20-1
SASPLAGTRTDTQY
>TRBJ1-1|TRBV20-1
SARRPKSEAF
>TRBJ2-1|TRBV6-1
ASSRRDRSYNEQF
>TRBJ1-6|TRBV6-5
ASSYSIRVLNSPLH
>TRBJ1-1|TRBV14
ASSQDPNTEAF
>TRBJ2-1|TRBV20-1
SARSLLAALTNEQF
>TRBJ2-1|TRBV5-1
ASSAGVAGGRNEQF
>TRBJ2-7|TRBV7-9
ASSQDRVFSYEQY
>TRBJ1-1|TRBV5-1
ASSFEGRTEAF
>TRBJ2-2|TRBV15
ATSRDRTPGTGELF
>TRBJ1-6|TRBV5-1
ASSPEGQAYSPLH
>TRBJ2-7|TRBV6-2/TRBV6-3
ASSYPLLGGQGRYEQY
>TRBJ2-5|TRBV27
ASRISFGAETQY
>TRBJ2-3|TRBV12-3/TRBV12-4
ASRALVADTQY
>TRBJ2-7|TRBV10-3
AISEAAGAVIYEQY
>TRBJ2-5|TRBV7-2
ASSLAIEETQY
>TRBJ2-4|TRBV20-1
SASKGLLMHKNIQY
>TRBJ2-5|TRBV5-6
ASSLEFGTSGTRQETQY
>TRBJ2-7|TRBV12-3/TRBV12-4
ASSGTSGIEQY
>TRBJ1-6|TRBV18
ASSPPSLGNSPLH
>TRBJ2-3|TRBV4-3
ASSQVGADTQY
>TRBJ2-5|TRBV18
ASSQNQETQY
>TRBJ2-1|TRBV10-3
AISGSGKTRNEQF
>TRBJ2-1|TRBV4-1
ASSGLRGQEFYNEQF
>TRBJ2-5|TRBV15
ATSRDLGGPD
>TRBJ2-6|TRBV12-3/TRBV12-4
ASSPGPGSNVLT
>TRBJ2-1|TRBV6-1
ASSEGLAGLNEQF
>TRBJ2-1|TRBV20-1
SGSDTSYNEQF
>TRBJ2-2|TRBV28
ASSPQGLDTGELF
>TRBJ2-1|TRBV2
ASSYRENEQF
>TRBJ1-2|TRBV20-1
SARGGLEGGYT
>TRBJ2-5|TRBV7-9
ASSSEQGASRETQY
>TRBJ2-5|TRBV12-3/TRBV12-4
ASTSAGTKETQY
>TRBJ2-3|TRBV5-1
ASSLYGTGKTNTQY
>TRBJ1-1|TRBV12-3/TRBV12-4
ASSSYRDSVEAF
>TRBJ2-2|TRBV5-5
ASSLWGARNTGELF